The T cell receptor (beta chain) described here comes from a study of CD8+CD57+ T cells in acquired aplastic anemia. The study, taken as a whole, reports: Patients did not significantly differ from controls in CD8+ Simpson's diversity.

The sample holds a few counts of this clonotype. Its antigen is currently unknown. All sequencing subjects had displayed CD8+CD57+ cell expansion on flow cytometry. Patients were untreated when blood was sampled. TCR beta VDJ and CDR3 profiles were obtained from a genomic DNA template. TCRdb called the reads again in MiXCR, with one record for every CDR3 protein. The top ten hold around 58% of the sample, which has about 200,000 distinct CDR3 sequences, over 55% seen once. The CDR3 loop spans 13 amino acids. The germline CDR1 and CDR2 sequences are SGDLS and YYNGEE. Trimming at V came to 5 bases and at J to 1 base, leaving 2 bases not matched to a gene.

The V and J genes are TRBV9 and TRBJ2-5; 7 nucleotides align to TRBD2. Sequencing input: sorted CD4+, CD8+, or CD8+CD57+ T cells (not recorded which) from PBMCs. The source of this sequence is a human donor with aplastic anemia. This chain's CDR3 is CASSRLAQETQYF. DNA of the CDR3: TGTGCCAGCAGTCGACTAGCCCAAGAGACCCAGTACTTC.